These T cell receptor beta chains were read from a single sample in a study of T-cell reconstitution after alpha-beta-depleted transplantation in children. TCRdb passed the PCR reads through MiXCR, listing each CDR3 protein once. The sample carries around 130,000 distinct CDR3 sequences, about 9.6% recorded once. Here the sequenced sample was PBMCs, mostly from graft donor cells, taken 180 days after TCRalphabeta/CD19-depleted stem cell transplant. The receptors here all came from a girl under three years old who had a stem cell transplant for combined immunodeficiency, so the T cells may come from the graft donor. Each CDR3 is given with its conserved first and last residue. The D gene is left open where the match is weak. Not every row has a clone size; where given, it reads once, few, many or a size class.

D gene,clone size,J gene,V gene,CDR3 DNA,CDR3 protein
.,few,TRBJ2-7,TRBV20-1,TGCAGTGCCGAGATACAAGGACAATCCTACGAGCAGTACTTC,CSAEIQGQSYEQYF
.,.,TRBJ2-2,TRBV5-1,TGCGCCAGCAGCTTGGTAGGGCCGAACACCGGGGAGCTGTTTTTT,CASSLVGPNTGELFF
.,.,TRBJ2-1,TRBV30,TGTGCCTGGAGAAGGTGGCAGGGTTGGGTCTTC,CAWRRWQGWVF
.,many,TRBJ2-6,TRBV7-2,TGTGCCAGCAGCAACGACAGGCTCTCTGGGGCCAACGTCCTGACTTTC,CASSNDRLSGANVLTF
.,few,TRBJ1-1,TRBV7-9,TGTGCCAGCAGCTTAGCGCCGGGGCCCACTGAAGCTTTCTTT,CASSLAPGPTEAFF
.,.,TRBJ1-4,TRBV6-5,TGTGCCAGCAGTTACTCGATCGCCAGGCTTAATGAAAAACTGTTTTTT,CASSYSIARLNEKLFF
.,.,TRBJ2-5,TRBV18,TGTGCCAGCGAAACCGGGGAGACCCAGTACTTC,CASETGETQYF
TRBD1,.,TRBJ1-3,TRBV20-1,TGCAGTGCCCGATCCTTGGACAGGAGCTCTGGAAACACCATATATTTT,CSARSLDRSSGNTIYF
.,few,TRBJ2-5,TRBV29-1,TGCAGCGGGCTACTACGCCCCCTTCAAGAGACCCAGTACTTC,CSGLLRPLQETQYF
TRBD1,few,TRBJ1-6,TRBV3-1,TGTGCCAGCAGCCAAGATTTCCAGGGGGCGAGATCACCCCTCCACTTT,CASSQDFQGARSPLHF
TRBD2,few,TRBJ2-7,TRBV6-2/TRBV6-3,TGTGCCAGCAGTTTCCGACTAGCGGGCTCCAGGGCGCCCTACGAGCAGTACTTC,CASSFRLAGSRAPYEQYF
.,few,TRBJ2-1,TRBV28,TGTGCCAGCAGTTTTAGCCTAGCGCATAGGGATGAGCAGTTCTTC,CASSFSLAHRDEQFF
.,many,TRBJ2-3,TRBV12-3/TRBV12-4,TGTGCCAGCAGTTTATTCGGGGGCTCGGGCACAGATACGCAGTATTTT,CASSLFGGSGTDTQYF
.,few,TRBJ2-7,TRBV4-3,TGCGCCAGCAGCCAAGCGAGGGGCCGGGGGTACGAGCAGTACTTC,CASSQARGRGYEQYF
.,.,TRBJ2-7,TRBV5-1,TGCGCCAGCAGCCAATCGGGGGCACAGGGCTACGAGCAGTACTTC,CASSQSGAQGYEQYF
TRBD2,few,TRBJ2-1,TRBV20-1,TGCAGTGCTAGAGTCGACCTAGCGGGGGGGAATGAGCAGTTCTTC,CSARVDLAGGNEQFF
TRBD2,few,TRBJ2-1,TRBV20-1,TGCAGTGCTGGGGACTACGCCTACAATGAGCAGTTCTTC,CSAGDYAYNEQFF
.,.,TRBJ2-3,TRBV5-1,TGCGCCAGCAGCTTGTTACAGCCTTATACGCAGTATTTT,CASSLLQPYTQYF
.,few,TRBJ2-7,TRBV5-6,TGTGCCAGCACCTATATGGGGACACTTTACGAGCAGTACTTC,CASTYMGTLYEQYF
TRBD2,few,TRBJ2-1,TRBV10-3,TGTGCCATCAGTGGGACTAGCGGGAGGAATGAGCAGTTCTTC,CAISGTSGRNEQFF
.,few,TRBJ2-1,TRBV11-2,TGTGCCAGCAGCTTAGGTCCGGCGGGTGGGTCCTACAATGAGCAGTTCTTC,CASSLGPAGGSYNEQFF
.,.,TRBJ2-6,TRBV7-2,TGTGCCAGCAGCCCCCGATTCGGCCCTGCTGGGGCCAACGTCCTGACTTTC,CASSPRFGPAGANVLTF
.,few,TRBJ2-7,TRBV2,TGTGCCAGCAGTGAAGTTCTGGGTAACGGGGAAAACGAGCAGTACTTC,CASSEVLGNGENEQYF
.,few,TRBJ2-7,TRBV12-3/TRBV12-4,TGTGCCAGCAGCGTGGGAGGACTCTCCTACGAGCAGTACTTC,CASSVGGLSYEQYF
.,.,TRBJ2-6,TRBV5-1,TGCGCCAGCAGCCCCGGTTCAGGGCCCGGGGCCAACGTCCTGACTTTC,CASSPGSGPGANVLTF
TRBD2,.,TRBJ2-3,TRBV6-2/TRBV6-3,TGTGCCAGCAGGACTAGCGGGAGAAGAGGGGCAGATACGCAGTATTTT,CASRTSGRRGADTQYF
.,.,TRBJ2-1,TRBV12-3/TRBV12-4,TGTGCCAGCAGCCCCGGTAGGGCTTACTACAATGAGCAGTTCTTC,CASSPGRAYYNEQFF
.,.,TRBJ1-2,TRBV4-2,TGTGCCTGGAGTCCTATCTTCTCCTATGGGATCCGGGCGACAGCTAACTATGGCTACACCTTC,CAWSPIFSYGIRATANYGYTF
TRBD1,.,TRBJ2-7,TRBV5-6,TGTGCCAGCAGCCTACGGGGGACAGGGAACGAGCAGTACTTC,CASSLRGTGNEQYF
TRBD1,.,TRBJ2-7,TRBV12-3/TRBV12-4,TGTGCCAGCAGTTCGGCCGGGGACAGGGCCCACGAGCAGTACTTC,CASSSAGDRAHEQYF
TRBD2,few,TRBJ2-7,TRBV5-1,TGCGCCAGCAGCTTCGGGGGGACCTACGAGCAGTACTTC,CASSFGGTYEQYF
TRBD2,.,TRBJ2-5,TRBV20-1,TGCAGTGCCAGAGGGCTAGCGGGAAGATGGCAAGAGACCCAGTACTTC,CSARGLAGRWQETQYF
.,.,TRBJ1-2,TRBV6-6,TGTGCCAGCAGCCCCGACAGGTACCACTACACCTTC,CASSPDRYHYTF
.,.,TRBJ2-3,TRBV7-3,TGTGCCAGCAGCTTATTTTTCACAGATACGCAGTATTTT,CASSLFFTDTQYF
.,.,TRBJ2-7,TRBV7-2,TGTGCCAGCAGCCCCAGTGGGGTCCAGTCCCACGAGCAGTACTTC,CASSPSGVQSHEQYF
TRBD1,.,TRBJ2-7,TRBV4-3,TGCGCCAGCAGCCAAGATCTCGGGACAGGGTCCTACGAGCAGTACTTC,CASSQDLGTGSYEQYF
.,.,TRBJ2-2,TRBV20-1,TGCAGTGCTAGTGAGGAGGACACCGGGGAGCTGTTTTTT,CSASEEDTGELFF
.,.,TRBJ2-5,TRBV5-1,TGCGCCAGCAAGGTTAACATAACTAGGTCCCGAAAAGAGACCCAGTACTTC,CASKVNITRSRKETQYF
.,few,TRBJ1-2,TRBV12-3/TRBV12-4,TGTGCCAGCAGGGGGGAAAACTATGGCTACACCTTC,CASRGENYGYTF
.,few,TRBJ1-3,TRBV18,TGTGCCAGCTCACCAACAGGGTCTGGAAACACCATATATTTT,CASSPTGSGNTIYF
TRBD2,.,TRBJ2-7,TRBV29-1,TGCAGCGTTAGAGGCGGGAGCTCCTACGAGCAGTACTTC,CSVRGGSSYEQYF
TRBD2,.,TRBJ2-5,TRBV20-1,TGCAGTGCTAATCCGGGACTAGCGGGAGGGCCCTGGGAGACCCAGTACTTC,CSANPGLAGGPWETQYF
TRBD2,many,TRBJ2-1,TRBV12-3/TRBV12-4,TGTGCCAGCAGTTTTCCGGGACTAGCGTCCTATGAGCAGTTCTTC,CASSFPGLASYEQFF
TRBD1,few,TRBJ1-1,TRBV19,TGTGCCAGTAGTTCCTCCACAGGGGTAACTGAAGCTTTCTTT,CASSSSTGVTEAFF